This T cell receptor (beta chain) was sequenced for a study of blood T cell repertoires in COVID-19 (TCRdb year 2020). Describing the broader study: Collaborator samples came from the United States, Italy and Spain and covered acute and convalescent phases of COVID-19. The sample metadata nearly always contained a de-identified subject ID, COVID-19 status, age in years and sex. HLA class I and class II types, where available, came from metadata supplied by the sample provider rather than from assay-based typing. The prospective study material was composed of cDNA or gDNA derived from T cells, B-cell-depleted T cells, or PBMCs. The repertoires were released in a freely available public database meant as a resource for research on the immune response to SARS-CoV-2. Samples were obtained from the ongoing ImmuneRACE study (first 160 participants) and from 1,254 subjects provided by 6 global collaborators. The dataset comprised deeply sampled blood TCRbeta repertoires from subjects exposed to, actively infected with, or recovered from COVID-19. Here is what the overall study found, with its caveats: How much clinical and demographic metadata was included differed by source and by participant, and the metadata was provided uncurated.

Another Seattle source contributed samples from volunteer blood donors who had recovered from COVID-19. Collaborating institutions collected whole blood in K2EDTA tubes following their own protocols. For TCRbeta analysis, collaborators shipped samples as frozen whole blood, isolated PBMCs, or DNA extracted from either of those sample types. The immunoSEQ Assay, a bias-controlled multiplex PCR, was used to amplify TCRbeta CDR3 regions from genomic DNA. Per the authors' processing: The number of nucleated cells in each sample was estimated from the amplification of reference gene primers within the assay. To quantify the absolute abundance of each unique TCRbeta CDR3 rearrangement, sequence reads were collapsed and filtered. Productive Simpson clonality was computed per sample as the square root of Simpson's diversity index over productive rearrangements. As stored in TCRdb, this immuneACCESS dataset retains in-frame rearrangements with V and J assigned. A fraction of the clones does not appear; measured against another copy, unresolved V genes explain less than half of the discrepancy, and the remainder lacks a known reason. The V and J calls and clone size come from that table; D and trimming were worked out from the DNA. The table for this sample lists about 300,000 clones; 80% to 90% of them were counted only once. The leading ten clones occupy 5% to 7.5% of the sample.

A remark on this clone: Its antigen remains unidentified. One base away there is no much larger clone; base qualities are not given.

CDR1 and CDR2 (SGHRS, YFSETQ) derive from the germline V gene. The CDR3 spans 16 residues, from the cysteine through the phenylalanine. The DNA shown is the 48-base CDR3, in frame from base 1. V loses 4 bases, J loses 2 bases, and the germline ends lie 18 bases apart. Material for sequencing was peripheral blood. The clonotype originates from a man between 18 and 35 years old who had recovered from COVID-19. This chain joins TRBV5-1 to TRBJ2-5, and TRBD2 may be the D gene, going by 6 matching bases. The CDR3 amino acid sequence is: CASSPDVAEGQETQYF. The nucleotide sequence reads TGCGCCAGCAGCCCCGACGTAGCGGAGGGTCAAGAGACCCAGTACTTC.